The rows below give T cell receptor beta chains drawn from one sample of a study of blood T cell repertoires in COVID-19. Sequencing used immunoSEQ multiplex PCR; TCRdb keeps in-frame clones, though not all of them. The table shows 65,000 to 95,000 clones, with around 85% occurring only once. The sample comprised peripheral blood. The receptors here all came from a man under 40 with acute or convalescent COVID-19. CDR3s include the opening cysteine and the closing phenylalanine or tryptophan. D genes are given only for firm matches. Not all rows give a size; the values are once, few, many and, for expanded clones, a class.

abundance: -; v_gene: TRBV7-9; j_gene: TRBJ2-7; d_gene: TRBD2; CDR3aa: CASSLAASGLYEQYF; CDR3nt: TGTGCCAGCAGCTTGGCGGCTAGCGGACTTTACGAGCAGTACTTC
abundance: once; v_gene: TRBV19; j_gene: TRBJ2-1; d_gene: TRBD2; CDR3aa: CASSRTSGTGEQFF; CDR3nt: TGTGCCAGTAGTCGGACTAGCGGGACTGGTGAGCAGTTCTTC
abundance: -; v_gene: TRBV10-2; j_gene: TRBJ1-1; d_gene: -; CDR3aa: CASRPQGNTEAFF; CDR3nt: TGCGCCAGCAGACCCCAGGGAAACACTGAAGCTTTCTTT
abundance: once; v_gene: TRBV4-1; j_gene: TRBJ1-2; d_gene: -; CDR3aa: CASSQDVRENYGYTF; CDR3nt: TGCGCCAGCAGCCAAGATGTACGGGAAAACTATGGCTACACCTTC
abundance: -; v_gene: TRBV19; j_gene: TRBJ2-1; d_gene: TRBD2; CDR3aa: CAAQTSGTYNEQFF; CDR3nt: TGTGCCGCCCAGACTAGCGGGACTTACAATGAGCAGTTCTTC
abundance: once; v_gene: TRBV9; j_gene: TRBJ2-2; d_gene: -; CDR3aa: CASSVLTSRTGELFF; CDR3nt: TGTGCCAGCAGCGTATTAACTAGTCGGACCGGGGAGCTGTTTTTT
abundance: -; v_gene: TRBV6-6; j_gene: TRBJ2-7; d_gene: -; CDR3aa: CASSQGGEPSYEQYF; CDR3nt: TGTGCCAGCAGCCAAGGAGGGGAGCCATCCTACGAGCAGTACTTC
abundance: once; v_gene: TRBV5-8; j_gene: TRBJ2-1; d_gene: TRBD2; CDR3aa: CASSFIIAGSSYNEQFF; CDR3nt: TGTGCCAGCAGCTTTATAATAGCGGGAAGCTCCTACAATGAGCAGTTCTTC
abundance: -; v_gene: TRBV6-5; j_gene: TRBJ1-4; d_gene: -; CDR3aa: CASARGRDEKLFF; CDR3nt: TGTGCCAGCGCCAGGGGTCGTGATGAAAAACTGTTTTTT
abundance: once; v_gene: TRBV19; j_gene: TRBJ2-1; d_gene: TRBD1; CDR3aa: CASSIGTGGEQFF; CDR3nt: TGTGCCAGTAGTATAGGGACAGGAGGTGAGCAGTTCTTC
abundance: -; v_gene: TRBV28; j_gene: TRBJ2-7; d_gene: -; CDR3aa: CASRTWTSSGEQYF; CDR3nt: TGTGCCAGCAGAACTTGGACATCCAGTGGGGAGCAGTACTTC